The 10 T cell receptor beta chains listed next were all sequenced from one sample in a study of blood T cell repertoires in COVID-19. TCRdb keeps only in-frame clones here, not all; method: immunoSEQ multiplex PCR. This table holds approximately 230,000 clones, approximately 80% found once. Sequenced: peripheral blood. The source is a woman of 80 years or more with active or convalescent COVID-19.

This chain joins TRBV7-2 and TRBJ2-3; 14 positions agree with TRBD2. The CDR3 runs 16 residues. The germline gives CDR1 SGHTA, CDR2 FQGNSA. V was clipped by 4 bases and J by 4 bases; unmatched bases: 4. This CDR3 is CASSSRLAGGSDTQYF. In nucleotides, the CDR3 is TGTGCCAGCAGCTCCAGACTAGCGGGAGGGTCAGATACGCAGTATTTT.

This clone was counted only a few times. CDR3 sequence: CASSNPGQANEKLFF. The DNA for the CDR3 is TGTGCCAGCAGTAACCCTGGACAGGCTAATGAAAAACTGTTTTTT. The V gene is TRBV6-5, the J gene TRBJ1-4; TRBD1 agrees at 7 bases. The CDR3 contains 15 residues. The germline CDR1 and CDR2 sequences are MNHEY and SVGAGI. V dropped 5 bases and J dropped 3; count of bases not matched to a gene: 6.

This sequence joins TRBV10-3 and TRBJ2-3; perhaps TRBD2 as D (7 bases). The CDR3 contains 12 residues. The germline gives CDR1 ENHRY, CDR2 SYGVKD. V was clipped by 8 bases and J by 2 bases, with 8 bases between them. The CDR3: CAIGGATDTQYF. The CDR3, as DNA: TGTGCCATCGGGGGGGCCACAGATACGCAGTATTTT.

This clone was counted once. The chain carries TRBV24-1 and TRBJ2-3, with 13 bases fitting TRBD2. In germline, CDR1 is KGHDR, CDR2 SFDVKD. The CDR3 extends over 18 amino acids. After removal of 3 bases from V and 4 bases from J, the junction contained 9 bases not matched to a gene. CDR3 sequence: CATSDDGLAGDPPDTQYF. CDR3 DNA sequence: TGTGCCACCAGTGATGATGGACTAGCGGGAGACCCGCCAGATACGCAGTATTTT.

V usage is TRBV5-1 and J usage is TRBJ1-6; a weak D match, TRBD1 (5 bases). V lost 4 bases, J lost 8 bases, and 13 bases lay in between. There are 14 residues in the CDR3. The germline V gene encodes CDR1 SGHRS and CDR2 YFSETQ. CDR3 nucleotides: TGCGCCAGCAGCCCCCAAGAAGGGGATTCACCCCTCCACTTT. This gives the protein CASSPQEGDSPLHF.

This rearrangement joins TRBV5-1 to TRBJ2-7, with 9 bases matching TRBD1. V lost 3 bases, J lost 1 base, and 2 bases stayed unmatched. The CDR3 consists of 14 residues. Germline lookup yields CDR1 SGHRS and CDR2 YFSETQ. CDR3 in DNA: TGCGCCAGCAGCTCGGGACAGGGTTCCTACGAGCAGTACTTC. It codes for CASSSGQGSYEQYF.

This chain links TRBV16 with TRBJ1-5; 7 bases line up with TRBD1. The CDR3 is 15 residues long. Unmatched junction bases numbered 5, after V lost 2 bases and J lost 4 bases. CDR1 is KGHSY, CDR2 FQNENV, per germline. The CDR3 coding sequence is TGTGCCAGCAGCCAAAGAGGGGGCTCGAATCAGCCCCAGCATTTT. Translating it yields CASSQRGGSNQPQHF.

As concerns this clone: The same CDR3 can be traced to other DNA sequences in this sample. The J gene is TRBJ2-2, the V gene TRBV2, with 7 positions matching TRBD2. V was clipped by 1 base and J by 5 bases; unmatched bases: 4. This CDR3 has 15 residues. Germline V CDR1 and CDR2: SNHLY, FYNNEI. In DNA form, the CDR3 reads TGTGCCAGCAGTGAAGGACTAGCTGGTACCGGGGAGCTGTTTTTT. Residues: CASSEGLAGTGELFF.

The chain joins TRBV10-2 to TRBJ1-1; D is undetermined. Trimming shortened V by 5 bases and J by 2 bases, and 9 bases separated the two germline ends. The CDR3 extends over 13 amino acids. CDR1 and CDR2 from the germline V gene are WSHSY and SAAADI. CDR3 nucleotide sequence: TGCGCCAGCAGTCAGGCACTCAACACTGAAGCTTTCTTT. It encodes CASSQALNTEAFF.

The rearrangement joins TRBV30 to TRBJ2-7; D is perhaps TRBD2 (6 bases). CDR3 size: 14 residues. The germline V gene has CDR1 GTSNPN and CDR2 SVGIG (reference sequence). Between the trimmed V and J ends, which lost 3 bases and 3 bases, there was a span of 15 bases. The CDR3 nucleotides are TGTGCCTGGAGGTCCGGGACTGACCGCTACGAGCAGTACTTC. The encoded protein is CAWRSGTDRYEQYF.